This T cell receptor beta chain was observed in a study of blood T cell repertoires in COVID-19. Study at large: T cells, B-cell-depleted T cells, or PBMCs supplied cDNA or gDNA.

Germline V gene lookup returns CDR1 LNHNV and CDR2 YYDKDF (reference sequence). The CDR3 runs to 16 residues. After removal of 1 base from V and 2 bases from J, the junction contained 6 bases not matched to a gene. Per the study methods: Reference gene primer amplification in the assay estimated nucleated cell counts. Produced via immunoSEQ multiplex PCR; TCRdb's table is partial and in-frame only. That table is the source of V, J and clone size, and D and trimming were worked out from the DNA. The sample holds approximately 350,000 clones, about 88% seen once. Everyone who took part was about 18 to 90 years old, and they came from 20 to 25 US areas.

Source material: PBMCs or T cells enriched from blood (not recorded which). J is TRBJ1-2 and V is TRBV15; TRBD1 matches at 8 bases. This clonotype was sampled from a woman aged 25-40 years who had recovered from COVID-19. The CDR3 spells CATSRGGTGPNYGYTF. In DNA, the CDR3 is TGTGCCACCAGCAGAGGTGGGACAGGCCCGAACTATGGCTACACCTTC. Full variable domain (remainder filled in from reference TRBV15 and TRBJ1-2): DAMVIQNPRYQVTQFGKPVTLSCSQTLNHNVMYWYQQKSSQAPKLLFHYYDKDFNNEADTPDNFQSRRPNTSFCFLDIRSPGLGDTAMYLCATSRGGTGPNYGYTFGSGTRLTVV.